The T cell receptor beta chain described here comes from a study of T cells in narcolepsy. Some clones are missing from TCRdb's copy, which holds only in-frame ones; the method was immunoSEQ multiplex PCR. The sample comprises fewer than 35,000 clones, 75% to 85% of which are singletons, and around 2.7% rests with the top ten. The length of the CDR3 is 14 residues. Trimming took off 1 base at V and 0 bases at J, with 8 bases between the two ends. The germline CDR1 and CDR2 sequences are SGHRS and YFSETQ. The source of this sequence is a human donor with narcolepsy. Sequences were obtained from CD45RA- memory CD4+ T cells from PBMCs. The gene calls are TRBV5-1 and TRBJ2-7; D is ambiguous. In DNA, the CDR3 is TGCGCCAGCAGCTTGACCGTCGGCTCCTACGAGCAGTACTTC. It translates to CASSLTVGSYEQYF.